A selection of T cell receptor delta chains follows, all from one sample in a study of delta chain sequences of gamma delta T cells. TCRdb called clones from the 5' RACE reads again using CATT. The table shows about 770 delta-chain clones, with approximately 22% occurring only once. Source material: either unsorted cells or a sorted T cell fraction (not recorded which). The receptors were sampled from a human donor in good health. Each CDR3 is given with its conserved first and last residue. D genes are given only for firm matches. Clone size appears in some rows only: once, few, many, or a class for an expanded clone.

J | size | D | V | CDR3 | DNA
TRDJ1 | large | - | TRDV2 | CACDDLTLTSTGQNTDKLIF | TGTGCCTGTGACGATTTAACCCTTACTAGCACTGGGCAAAACACCGATAAACTCATCTTT
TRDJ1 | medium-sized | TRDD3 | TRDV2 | CACDTLLGDTPTDKLIF | TGTGCCTGTGACACTCTACTGGGGGATACGCCTACCGATAAACTCATCTTT
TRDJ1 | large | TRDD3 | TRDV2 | CACDTVGGIRNTDKLIF | TGTGCCTGTGACACAGTCGGGGGGATACGGAACACCGATAAACTCATCTTT
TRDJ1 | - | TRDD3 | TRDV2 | CACDPLTGGYATDKLIF | TGTGCCTGTGACCCGCTTACTGGGGGATACGCGACCGATAAACTCATCTTT
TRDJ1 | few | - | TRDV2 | CACDTVPSKGTDKLIF | TGTGCCTGTGACACCGTACCCAGTAAGGGCACCGATAAACTCATCTTT
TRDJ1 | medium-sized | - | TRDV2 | CACDTLMVSSDKLIF | TGTGCCTGTGACACCCTCATGGTTTCTTCCGATAAACTCATCTTT
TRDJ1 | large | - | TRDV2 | CACVLLGSDKLIF | TGTGCCTGTGTCCTACTGGGGAGCGATAAACTCATCTTT
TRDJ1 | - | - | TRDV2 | CACDTLVAPTDKLIF | TGTGCCTGTGACACCCTTGTAGCACCCACCGATAAACTCATCTTT
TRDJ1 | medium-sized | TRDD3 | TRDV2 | CACDTVGESTDKLIF | TGTGCCTGTGACACCGTGGGGGAGAGCACCGATAAACTCATCTTT
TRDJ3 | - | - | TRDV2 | CACDLTGSSGWDTRQMFF | TGTGCCTGTGACTTGACTGGGAGTTCGGGCTGGGACACCCGACAGATGTTTTTC
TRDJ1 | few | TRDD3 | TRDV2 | CACDPLGTGGSYTDKLIF | TGTGCCTGTGACCCACTCGGTACTGGGGGATCGTACACCGATAAACTCATCTTT
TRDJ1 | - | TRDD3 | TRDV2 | CACDTMGDTMGTDKLIF | TGTGCCTGTGACACGATGGGGGATACAATGGGCACCGATAAACTCATCTTT
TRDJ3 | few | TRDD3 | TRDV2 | CACDKLGDSNGDWDTRQMFF | TGTGCCTGTGACAAGTTGGGGGATAGTAACGGCGACTGGGACACCCGACAGATGTTTTTC
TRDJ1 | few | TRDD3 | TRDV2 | CACDTVLTGGYASGVRGNTDKLIF | TGTGCCTGTGACACCGTCCTTACTGGGGGATACGCGTCGGGGGTACGTGGAAACACCGATAAACTCATCTTT
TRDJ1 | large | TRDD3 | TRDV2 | CACDTVPGDPREGFTDKLIF | TGTGCCTGTGACACCGTTCCGGGGGATCCACGCGAGGGGTTCACCGATAAACTCATCTTT
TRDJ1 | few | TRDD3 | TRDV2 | CACDTVLGDTVGTDKLIF | TGTGCCTGTGACACCGTACTGGGGGATACTGTTGGGACCGATAAACTCATCTTT
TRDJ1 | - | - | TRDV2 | CACDTLSGTDKLIF | TGTGCCTGTGACACCCTCTCGGGGACCGATAAACTCATCTTT
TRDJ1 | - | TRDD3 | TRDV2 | CACDYVRGGYANADKLIF | TGTGCCTGTGACTACGTCAGGGGGGGATACGCGAACGCCGATAAACTCATCTTT
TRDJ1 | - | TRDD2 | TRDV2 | CACDTLPTSGASLDTDKLIF | TGTGCCTGTGACACACTTCCTACGTCGGGGGCATCACTGGATACCGATAAACTCATCTTT
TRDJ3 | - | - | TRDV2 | CACDTAGESSWDTRQMFF | TGTGCCTGTGACACCGCTGGGGAGAGCTCCTGGGACACCCGACAGATGTTTTTC
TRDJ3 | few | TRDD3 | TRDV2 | CACDPSVGGYNPLSWDTRQMFF | TGTGCCTGTGACCCCTCTGTTGGGGGATACAATCCGCTGTCCTGGGACACCCGACAGATGTTTTTC
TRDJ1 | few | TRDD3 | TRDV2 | CACDSVLGDTPNTDKLIF | TGTGCCTGTGACTCAGTACTGGGGGATACCCCGAACACCGATAAACTCATCTTT
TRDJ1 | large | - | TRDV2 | CACDTAGNTDKLIF | TGTGCCTGTGACACCGCTGGGAACACCGATAAACTCATCTTT
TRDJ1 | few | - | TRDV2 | CACDPIPADTDKLIF | TGTGCCTGTGACCCGATCCCCGCAGACACCGATAAACTCATCTTT